A selection of T cell receptor beta chains follows, all from one sample in a study of cytomegalovirus exposure and HLA in healthy donors. TCRdb keeps only in-frame clones here, not all; method: immunoSEQ multiplex PCR. Among roughly 200,000 clones listed, roughly 75% were seen once. Specimen: PBMCs. These receptors were obtained from a middle-aged man in good health and CMV-seronegative. Each CDR3 is given with its conserved first and last residue. Only part of the rows carry a size: once, few, many, or a class if the clone is expanded.

j_call,clone_size,v_call,cdr3_aa
TRBJ1-5,-,TRBV19,CASTVQGAGQPQHF
TRBJ1-3,-,TRBV28,CASSSPPPGLPGNTIYF
TRBJ1-2,few,TRBV19,CASSIGGGGQGYTF
TRBJ2-1,few,TRBV19,CASSSGTRGHNEQFF
TRBJ2-7,-,TRBV15,CATSRGTGVSYEQYF
TRBJ2-1,-,TRBV7-6,CASSSGTGVYNEQFF
TRBJ2-1,-,TRBV5-5,CASSLAGGPEGQFF
TRBJ2-5,-,TRBV18,CASSQRETQYF
TRBJ2-1,-,TRBV9,CASSGRERGRDEQFF
TRBJ1-2,-,TRBV6-5,CASSYKYQGWQGYTF
TRBJ1-1,-,TRBV5-1,CASSSPGQLYTEAFF
TRBJ2-7,-,TRBV21-1,CASSRTSGSYEQYF
TRBJ1-2,-,TRBV6-6,CASSYSSFSDYGYTF
TRBJ1-4,-,TRBV30,CAWSGTGTGEGKLFF
TRBJ2-7,-,TRBV2,CASSDRTSRSEQYF
TRBJ2-3,few,TRBV19,CASSTGVTQYF
TRBJ1-1,-,TRBV2,CASSDSYQGGTEAFF
TRBJ2-1,-,TRBV4-1,CASRGQQGAIGQFF
TRBJ2-2,-,TRBV29-1,CSVEEEGGGELFF
TRBJ1-2,-,TRBV7-2,CASSSNRASRYGYTF
TRBJ1-4,-,TRBV7-2,CASSLKTGTNEKLFF
TRBJ2-7,-,TRBV6-5,CASSYSSEQYF
TRBJ2-1,-,TRBV29-1,CSDRGGVSYNEQFF
TRBJ2-5,-,TRBV25-1,CASSVEVWETQYF
TRBJ2-1,once,TRBV4-1,CASSYPGLAGVTEQFF
TRBJ2-1,-,TRBV6-1,CASSEMVGGGTYNEQFF
TRBJ1-1,-,TRBV19,CASSPRGRGGKNTEAFF
TRBJ2-7,-,TRBV6-6,CASSSRTSYEQYF
TRBJ2-3,-,TRBV29-1,CSVVRSAGTDTQYF
TRBJ1-3,-,TRBV19,CASSIGQGGTIYF
TRBJ2-7,-,TRBV19,CASSTSGWTGSYEQYF
TRBJ1-5,-,TRBV30,CAWSAGTGNQPQHF
TRBJ1-2,-,TRBV19,CASSIFQGAEGYTF
TRBJ1-5,few,TRBV14,CASSQGLATGSNQPQHF
TRBJ1-4,-,TRBV7-2,CASSSQEKLFF
TRBJ2-2,-,TRBV2,CASSWTSVAGELFF
TRBJ1-3,few,TRBV12-5,CASGLGQGGNTIYF
TRBJ1-1,-,TRBV6-4,CASSVDRGTEAFF
TRBJ2-3,few,TRBV9,CASGSTGTFTDTQYF
TRBJ1-1,-,TRBV19,CASSRDRGPEAFF
TRBJ1-1,-,TRBV7-2,CASSLTGENTEAFF
TRBJ2-3,-,TRBV4-1,CASSPSGADWGTQYF
TRBJ2-7,-,TRBV7-2,CASSWGGEREQYF
TRBJ1-5,-,TRBV28,CASRASGQPQHF
TRBJ1-2,-,TRBV19,CASNWGLDNYGYTF
TRBJ2-5,-,TRBV5-8,CASSFRTGGVQETQYF